Listed below are T cell receptor beta chains from one sample, sequenced in a study of response to subunit inactivated influenza vaccine. Via MiXCR, TCRdb re-called the RT-PCR reads, giving one row per CDR3 protein. The sample lists hundreds of thousands of distinct CDR3 sequences; 21% were seen once. The specimen comprised PBMCs from blood, sampled less than 22 months after vaccination. These receptors all stem from a man between 50 and 69 years old who received an inactivated influenza vaccine. CDR3s include the opening cysteine and the closing phenylalanine or tryptophan. D genes are given only for firm matches. A clone size is listed for some rows: how often the clone was seen (once, few, many), or a class if it is expanded.

CDR3nt: TGTGCCACCAGTGTCCGGACTAGCGGGAGGGTGGATGAGCAGTTCTTC; CDR3aa: CATSVRTSGRVDEQFF; v_gene: TRBV24-1; abundance: .; j_gene: TRBJ2-1; d_gene: TRBD2
CDR3nt: TGCGCCGGCCGAACGGGCGGAAGTAACACTGAAGCTTTCTTT; CDR3aa: CAGRTGGSNTEAFF; v_gene: TRBV5-1; abundance: .; j_gene: TRBJ1-1; d_gene: .
CDR3nt: TGCAGTGCCAGGACAGGGGCTCGAAATGAAAAACTGTTTTTT; CDR3aa: CSARTGARNEKLFF; v_gene: TRBV20-1; abundance: .; j_gene: TRBJ1-4; d_gene: TRBD1
CDR3nt: TGTGCCAGCGGACACCTAGACAGGAACAATCAGCCCCAGCATTTT; CDR3aa: CASGHLDRNNQPQHF; v_gene: TRBV25-1; abundance: few; j_gene: TRBJ1-5; d_gene: .
CDR3nt: TGTGCCATCAGCACAGAGCGGGGCCTCACAGATACGCAGTATTTT; CDR3aa: CAISTERGLTDTQYF; v_gene: TRBV10-3; abundance: .; j_gene: TRBJ2-3; d_gene: TRBD2
CDR3nt: TGTGCCAGCAGCTCCAAGGGACGGACGAACACTGAAGCTTTCTTT; CDR3aa: CASSSKGRTNTEAFF; v_gene: TRBV7-9; abundance: .; j_gene: TRBJ1-1; d_gene: .
CDR3nt: TGTGCCAGCAGTTACGGGGGTAGAGGCACTGAAGCTTTCTTT; CDR3aa: CASSYGGRGTEAFF; v_gene: TRBV6-5; abundance: many; j_gene: TRBJ1-1; d_gene: .
CDR3nt: TGTGCCAGCAGCTGGGGGGGGGGCATGAACACTGAAGCTTTCTTT; CDR3aa: CASSWGGGMNTEAFF; v_gene: TRBV7-6; abundance: few; j_gene: TRBJ1-1; d_gene: .
CDR3nt: TGTGCCAGCACCGCCGACAACCTTTCCCCCTCACCCCTCCACTTT; CDR3aa: CASTADNLSPSPLHF; v_gene: TRBV12-3/TRBV12-4; abundance: few; j_gene: TRBJ1-6; d_gene: .
CDR3nt: TGTGCCAGCAGCTTAGAGGACAGGGGTGAGCAGTACTTC; CDR3aa: CASSLEDRGEQYF; v_gene: TRBV11-2; abundance: few; j_gene: TRBJ2-7; d_gene: TRBD1
CDR3nt: TGTGCCAGCAGTTTAGCAAGGGTCTCCTACGAGCAGTACTTC; CDR3aa: CASSLARVSYEQYF; v_gene: TRBV27; abundance: .; j_gene: TRBJ2-7; d_gene: .
CDR3nt: TGCAGCGTTTATAGTTTGTTGGTGGCGGGAGGGGAGACCCAGTACTTC; CDR3aa: CSVYSLLVAGGETQYF; v_gene: TRBV29-1; abundance: few; j_gene: TRBJ2-5; d_gene: TRBD2